A selection of T cell receptor beta chains follows, all from one sample in a study of T cell repertoires in cytomegalovirus infection. TCRdb reprocessed the reads via MiXCR and lists one record per CDR3 protein. The table includes about 490,000 distinct CDR3 sequences, approximately 10% detected once. Source material: PBMCs. These receptors were obtained from a human donor in good health (CMV status not recorded). Some clones in this sample may be carry-over from other donors' samples. Both conserved end residues are part of each CDR3. D genes are given only for firm matches. Rows give clone size only sometimes, using once, few, many, or a class for an expanded clone.

cdr3_nt: TGTGCCAGCAGCTTCCTCAGGAGTTCGACGGCCGAGCAGTACTTC
cdr3_aa: CASSFLRSSTAEQYF
v_call: TRBV7-9
clone_size: many
j_call: TRBJ2-7
d_call: .

cdr3_nt: TGTGCCAGCCGGGGAGGGGAGACCCAGTACTTC
cdr3_aa: CASRGGETQYF
v_call: TRBV2
clone_size: many
j_call: TRBJ2-5
d_call: TRBD2

cdr3_nt: TGTGCCAGCAGCTCCAGAATTGGGGAGTACCAAGAGACCCAGTACTTC
cdr3_aa: CASSSRIGEYQETQYF
v_call: TRBV7-9
clone_size: many
j_call: TRBJ2-5
d_call: .

cdr3_nt: TGTGCCAGCAGCCCCCGACAGGGTAGTGCGACCGGGGAGCTGTTTTTT
cdr3_aa: CASSPRQGSATGELFF
v_call: TRBV12-3/TRBV12-4
clone_size: many
j_call: TRBJ2-2
d_call: TRBD1

cdr3_nt: TGTGCCAGCAGCTTTACAGTGGAACCCTACGAGCAGTACTTC
cdr3_aa: CASSFTVEPYEQYF
v_call: TRBV7-9
clone_size: many
j_call: TRBJ2-7
d_call: .

cdr3_nt: TGTGCCACCAGCAGAGATGGTTTAGGGTACCACGAGCAGTACTTC
cdr3_aa: CATSRDGLGYHEQYF
v_call: TRBV15
clone_size: .
j_call: TRBJ2-7
d_call: .

cdr3_nt: TGTGCCAGCAGTTTGACAGGGATCGGCGGCTACACCTTC
cdr3_aa: CASSLTGIGGYTF
v_call: TRBV12-3/TRBV12-4
clone_size: few
j_call: TRBJ1-2
d_call: TRBD1

cdr3_nt: TGTGCCAGCAGTCCTCCGGGGGGGAAACACTATGGCTACACCTTC
cdr3_aa: CASSPPGGKHYGYTF
v_call: TRBV27
clone_size: few
j_call: TRBJ1-2
d_call: .

cdr3_nt: TGTGCCAGCAGTTCCGGTGCGCAAGGGTACAATGAGCAGTTCTTC
cdr3_aa: CASSSGAQGYNEQFF
v_call: TRBV19
clone_size: few
j_call: TRBJ2-1
d_call: .

cdr3_nt: TGTGCCAGCAGCCTATGGGGTCCCGGCGAGTCCCCTAGCACAGATACGCAGTATTTT
cdr3_aa: CASSLWGPGESPSTDTQYF
v_call: TRBV14
clone_size: few
j_call: TRBJ2-3
d_call: .

cdr3_nt: TGTGCCAGCAGCGCCACGAGGACTAGCGGGAACGTCTTT
cdr3_aa: CASSATRTSGNVF
v_call: TRBV7-2
clone_size: many
j_call: TRBJ2-3
d_call: TRBD2

cdr3_nt: TGTGCCACCAGACTTACAAGCTCCTACGAGCAGTACTTC
cdr3_aa: CATRLTSSYEQYF
v_call: TRBV27
clone_size: many
j_call: TRBJ2-7
d_call: .

cdr3_nt: TGTGCCAGCAGTGATGGGGAGGGCTGGCTGCAGTATTTT
cdr3_aa: CASSDGEGWLQYF
v_call: TRBV2
clone_size: few
j_call: TRBJ2-3
d_call: TRBD2

cdr3_nt: TGTGCCTGGAGTGGGACAACCGGAGGGGGGCCCCAGCATTTT
cdr3_aa: CAWSGTTGGGPQHF
v_call: TRBV30
clone_size: few
j_call: TRBJ1-5
d_call: .

cdr3_nt: TGTGCCAGCAGTTCCCTGGGGGACCTCCAAGAGACCCAGTACTTC
cdr3_aa: CASSSLGDLQETQYF
v_call: TRBV27
clone_size: many
j_call: TRBJ2-5
d_call: .

cdr3_nt: TGTGCCAGCAGCGTATTGAATGAGCAGTTCTTC
cdr3_aa: CASSVLNEQFF
v_call: TRBV13
clone_size: .
j_call: TRBJ2-1
d_call: .

cdr3_nt: TGTGCCAGCAGCCAGGACAGGGGGCGCCCAGATACGCAGTATTTT
cdr3_aa: CASSQDRGRPDTQYF
v_call: TRBV14
clone_size: few
j_call: TRBJ2-3
d_call: TRBD1

cdr3_nt: TGTGCCAGCAGTTTGTTACTCGGAGAGGCAGATACGCAGTATTTT
cdr3_aa: CASSLLLGEADTQYF
v_call: TRBV27
clone_size: few
j_call: TRBJ2-3
d_call: .

cdr3_nt: TGTGCCAGCAGGCCCCCGGGACGTGTCTACGAGCAGTACTTC
cdr3_aa: CASRPPGRVYEQYF
v_call: TRBV3-1
clone_size: few
j_call: TRBJ2-7
d_call: .

cdr3_nt: TGTGCCACCAGCAGCGGGGGGAACGGGAACATTCAGTACTTC
cdr3_aa: CATSSGGNGNIQYF
v_call: TRBV15
clone_size: many
j_call: TRBJ2-4
d_call: TRBD2

cdr3_nt: TGTGCCAGCAGCTTAGCGCCGGGGGGCGACTATGGCTACACCTTC
cdr3_aa: CASSLAPGGDYGYTF
v_call: TRBV7-6
clone_size: many
j_call: TRBJ1-2
d_call: .

cdr3_nt: TGTGCCAGCAGCACCGGGGGCAGGGGATCAAGCACAGATACGCAGTATTTT
cdr3_aa: CASSTGGRGSSTDTQYF
v_call: TRBV7-9
clone_size: many
j_call: TRBJ2-3
d_call: .

cdr3_nt: TGTGCCTGGAGTATTTCGACAGGGGGTAGGCCAGATACGCAGTATTTT
cdr3_aa: CAWSISTGGRPDTQYF
v_call: TRBV30
clone_size: .
j_call: TRBJ2-3
d_call: TRBD1

cdr3_nt: TGCAGTGCTAGAGATGGGGGACTAGCGGGAGATACGCAGTATTTT
cdr3_aa: CSARDGGLAGDTQYF
v_call: TRBV20-1
clone_size: many
j_call: TRBJ2-3
d_call: TRBD2